A selection of T cell receptor beta chains follows, all from one sample in a study of human T cells and chemical hapten exposure. In TCRdb, the RACE reads were re-called with MiXCR into one record per CDR3 protein. The data show 84,000 or so distinct CDR3 sequences, with roughly a tenth seen just once and under 2.5% held by the top ten. The source was whole blood, collected in connection with sensitization to the hapten diphenylcyclopropenone (DPC). The receptors were sampled from a woman in her twenties or thirties with alopecia areata. Some clones in this sample may be carry-over from other donors' samples. Both conserved end residues are part of each CDR3. Each record gives: V gene, CDR3 protein.

>TRBV3-1
CASRDDGRANTGELFF
>TRBV27
CASKPPPGPLYF
>TRBV18
CASSGLGNTEAFF
>TRBV11-1
CASRGPPGELFF
>TRBV3-1
CASSRDRVTEAFF
>TRBV4-3
CASSQDRTGGLGSPLHF
>TRBV7-2
CASSLDYSGLTYEQYF
>TRBV12-5
CASGLGQGINNEQFF
>TRBV29-1
CSVGVSGGSTDTQYF
>TRBV5-4
CASSEGRRSSNEKLFF
>TRBV27
CASSLLQRRNTEAFF
>TRBV6-2/TRBV6-3
CASSRTSATDTQYF
>TRBV2
CASSSWVSEKLFF
>TRBV20-1
CSAAGTTSYEQYF
>TRBV12-3/TRBV12-4
CASSRDRDIYEQYF
>TRBV7-9
CASSLAGASTNTGELFF
>TRBV6-2/TRBV6-3
CASSHRDYYNEQFF
>TRBV7-2
CASSGGLGNEQFF
>TRBV29-1
CSVEDRYYGYTF
>TRBV28
CASRSLANTGELFF
>TRBV11-1
CASSWGEAGGPPFTDTQYF
>TRBV28
CASSFLGTGYTF
>TRBV19
CASSREGTRNQPQHF
>TRBV28
CASSSGAFLYEQYF
>TRBV12-3/TRBV12-4
CASSLVLGRTGAGENGYTF
>TRBV5-5
CASSLQVTTQETQYF
>TRBV28
CASSQQGGQPQHF
>TRBV18
CASSYLSSGTGSQPQHF
>TRBV29-1
CSVEHKDGGANFNYGYTF
>TRBV29-1
CSVGDRGNQPQHF
>TRBV4-1
CASSGGYGANVLTF
>TRBV30
CAWSLGVLEQYF
>TRBV11-2
CASSLDAGQPQHF
>TRBV15
CATGTGGDEQFF
>TRBV14
CASSPALGANTEAFF
>TRBV28
CASTLSRGQETQYF
>TRBV3-1
CASSRQGNEKLFF
>TRBV20-1
CSASEDRVFPYNSPLHF
>TRBV28
CASSLFPGLAGESTDTQYF
>TRBV6-1
CASSLNPRGISPLHF
>TRBV7-9
CASDSQSNEQFF
>TRBV28
CASSLSLHEQYF
>TRBV20-1
CSARHYGLAGGPSNEQFF
>TRBV10-3
CAISESLWLLEQFF
>TRBV18
CASSPGAPDTQYF
>TRBV28
CASSLTGAGSNQPQHF
>TRBV3-1
CASSHDRDSPLHF